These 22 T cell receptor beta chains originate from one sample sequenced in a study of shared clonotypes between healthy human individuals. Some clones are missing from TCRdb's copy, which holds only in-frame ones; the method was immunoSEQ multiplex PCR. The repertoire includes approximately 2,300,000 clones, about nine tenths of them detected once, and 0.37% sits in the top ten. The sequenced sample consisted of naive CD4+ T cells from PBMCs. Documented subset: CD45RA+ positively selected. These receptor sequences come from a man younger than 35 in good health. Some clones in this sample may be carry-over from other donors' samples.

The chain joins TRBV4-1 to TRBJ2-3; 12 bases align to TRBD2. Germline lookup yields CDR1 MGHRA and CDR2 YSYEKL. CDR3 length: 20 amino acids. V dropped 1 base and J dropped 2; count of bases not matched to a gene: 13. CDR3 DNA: TGCGCCAGCAGCCAAGTAGCTGGGACTAGCGGGCCCGGCCTCACAGATACGCAGTATTTT. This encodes CASSQVAGTSGPGLTDTQYF.

The CDR3: CASYRGLATGNEQFF. The CDR3 DNA reads as TGTGCCAGCTATAGGGGGCTAGCGACCGGCAATGAGCAGTTCTTC. This chain joins TRBV7-9 and TRBJ2-1; D is perhaps TRBD1 (7 bases). Germline CDR1 is SEHNR and CDR2 is FQNEAQ (reference sequence). Deletions cut 8 bases from V and 6 bases from J, with 20 bases between. This CDR3 has 15 residues.

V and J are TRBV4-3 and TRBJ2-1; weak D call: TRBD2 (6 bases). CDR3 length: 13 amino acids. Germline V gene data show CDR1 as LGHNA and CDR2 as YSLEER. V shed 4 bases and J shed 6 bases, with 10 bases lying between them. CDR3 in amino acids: CASSPSSANEQFF. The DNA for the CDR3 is TGCGCCAGCAGCCCGTCTAGCGCCAATGAGCAGTTCTTC.

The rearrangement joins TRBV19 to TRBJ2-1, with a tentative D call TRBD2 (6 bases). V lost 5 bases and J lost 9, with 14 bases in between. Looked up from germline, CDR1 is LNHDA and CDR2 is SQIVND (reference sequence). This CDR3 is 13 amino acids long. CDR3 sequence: CASSSLARAEQFF. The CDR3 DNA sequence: TGTGCCAGTAGTTCCCTAGCGAGGGCTGAGCAGTTCTTC.

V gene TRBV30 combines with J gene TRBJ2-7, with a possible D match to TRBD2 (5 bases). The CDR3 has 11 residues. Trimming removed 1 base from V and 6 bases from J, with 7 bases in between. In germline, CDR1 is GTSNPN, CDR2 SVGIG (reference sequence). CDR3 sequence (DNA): TGTGCCTGGAGTGACCGGGGCGAGCAGTACTTC. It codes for CAWSDRGEQYF.

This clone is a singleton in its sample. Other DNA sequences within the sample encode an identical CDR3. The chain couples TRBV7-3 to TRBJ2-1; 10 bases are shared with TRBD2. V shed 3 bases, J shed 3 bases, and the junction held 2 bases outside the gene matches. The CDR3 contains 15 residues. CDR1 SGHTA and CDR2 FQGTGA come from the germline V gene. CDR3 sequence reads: CASSFGLAVYNEQFF. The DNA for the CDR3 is TGTGCCAGCAGCTTCGGACTAGCGGTCTACAATGAGCAGTTCTTC.

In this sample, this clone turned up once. CDR3 loop: CASSLSGRSIGGYTF. The CDR3 DNA reads TGCGCCAGCAGCTTGTCGGGTCGGTCAATCGGTGGCTACACCTTC. This chain uses TRBV5-1 with TRBJ1-2; no definite D call. This CDR3 contains 15 residues. V was shortened by 1 base and J by 7 bases, with 17 bases between the two germline ends. Germline CDR1 reads SGHRS; CDR2 reads YFSETQ.

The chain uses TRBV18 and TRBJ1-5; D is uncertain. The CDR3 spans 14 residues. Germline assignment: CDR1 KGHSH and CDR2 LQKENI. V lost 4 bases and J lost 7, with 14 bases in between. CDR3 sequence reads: CASSLSRTEQPQHF. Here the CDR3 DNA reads TGTGCCAGCTCACTCTCCCGGACCGAACAGCCCCAGCATTTT.

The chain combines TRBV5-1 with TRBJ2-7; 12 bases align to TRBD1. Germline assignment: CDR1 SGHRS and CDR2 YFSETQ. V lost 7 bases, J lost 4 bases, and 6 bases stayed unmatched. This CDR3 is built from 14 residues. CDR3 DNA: TGCGCCAGCGTTCGGGACAGGGGGCCTTACGAGCAGTACTTC. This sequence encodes CASVRDRGPYEQYF.

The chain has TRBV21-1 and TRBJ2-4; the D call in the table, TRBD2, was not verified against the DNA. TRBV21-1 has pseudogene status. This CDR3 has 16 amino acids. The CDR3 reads CASSNLADLAKNIQYF. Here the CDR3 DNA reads TGTGCCAGCAGCAACTTAGCGGACCTAGCCAAAAACATTCAGTACTTC.

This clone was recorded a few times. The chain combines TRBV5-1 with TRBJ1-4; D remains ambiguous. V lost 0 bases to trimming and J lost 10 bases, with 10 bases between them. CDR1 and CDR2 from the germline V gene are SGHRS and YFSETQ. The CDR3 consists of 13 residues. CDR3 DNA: TGCGCCAGCAGCTTGGACAGCCCTGGAAAACTGTTTTTT. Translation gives CASSLDSPGKLFF. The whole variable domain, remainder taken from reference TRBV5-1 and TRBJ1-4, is KAGVTQTPRYLIKTRGQQVTLSCSPISGHRSVSWYQQTPGQGLQFLFEYFSETQRNKGNFPGRFSGRQFSNSRSEMNVSTLELGDSALYLCASSLDSPGKLFFGSGTQLSVL.

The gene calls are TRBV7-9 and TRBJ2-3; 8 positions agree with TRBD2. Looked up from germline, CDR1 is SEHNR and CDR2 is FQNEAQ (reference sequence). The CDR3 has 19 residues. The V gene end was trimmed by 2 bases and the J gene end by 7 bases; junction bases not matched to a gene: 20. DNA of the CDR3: TGTGCCAGCAGCTTATTCCCCCCCCGGGGGGGAGCGGGGAGGAATACGCAGTATTTT. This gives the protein CASSLFPPRGGAGRNTQYF.

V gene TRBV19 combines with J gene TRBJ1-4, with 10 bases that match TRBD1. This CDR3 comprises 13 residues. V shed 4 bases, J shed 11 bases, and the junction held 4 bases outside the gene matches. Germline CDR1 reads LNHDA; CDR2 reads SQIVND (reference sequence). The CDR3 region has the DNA TGTGCCAGTAGTACCTCGGGACAGGGGAAACTGTTTTTT. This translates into CASSTSGQGKLFF.

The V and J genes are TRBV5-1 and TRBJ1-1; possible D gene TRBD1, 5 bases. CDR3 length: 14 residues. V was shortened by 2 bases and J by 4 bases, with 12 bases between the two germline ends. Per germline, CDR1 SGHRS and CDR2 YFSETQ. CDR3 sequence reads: CASSLEGTTTEAFF. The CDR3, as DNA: TGCGCCAGCAGCTTAGAGGGGACTACCACTGAAGCTTTCTTT.

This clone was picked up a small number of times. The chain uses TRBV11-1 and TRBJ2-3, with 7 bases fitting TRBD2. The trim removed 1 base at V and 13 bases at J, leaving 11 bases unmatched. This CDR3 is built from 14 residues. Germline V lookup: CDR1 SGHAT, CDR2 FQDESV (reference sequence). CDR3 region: CASSLGAAGRREYF. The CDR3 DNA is TGTGCCAGCAGCTTAGGTGCAGCGGGACGACGGGAGTATTTT.

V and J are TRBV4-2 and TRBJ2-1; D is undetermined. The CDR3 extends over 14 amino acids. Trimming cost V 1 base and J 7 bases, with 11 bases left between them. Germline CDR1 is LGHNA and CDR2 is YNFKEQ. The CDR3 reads CASSQGAPGNEQFF. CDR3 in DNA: TGTGCCAGCAGCCAAGGGGCCCCTGGGAATGAGCAGTTCTTC.

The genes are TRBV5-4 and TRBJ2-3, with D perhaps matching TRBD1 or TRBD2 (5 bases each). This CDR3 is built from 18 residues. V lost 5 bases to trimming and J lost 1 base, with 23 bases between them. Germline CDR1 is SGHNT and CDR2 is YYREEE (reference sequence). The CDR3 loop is CASRRGERRNPGTDTQYF. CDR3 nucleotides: TGTGCCAGCAGAAGAGGGGAGCGCAGGAACCCTGGCACAGATACGCAGTATTTT.

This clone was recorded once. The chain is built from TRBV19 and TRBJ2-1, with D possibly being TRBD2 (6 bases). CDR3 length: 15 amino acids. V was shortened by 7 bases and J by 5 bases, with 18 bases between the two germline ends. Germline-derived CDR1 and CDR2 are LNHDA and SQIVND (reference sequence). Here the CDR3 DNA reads TGTGCCAGTACTGAGTGGGGGGTAAGGAACAATGAGCAGTTCTTC. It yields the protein CASTEWGVRNNEQFF. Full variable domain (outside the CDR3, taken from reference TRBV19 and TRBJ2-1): DGGITQSPKYLFRKEGQNVTLSCEQNLNHDAMYWYRQDPGQGLRLIYYSQIVNDFQKGDIAEGYSVSREKKESFPLTVTSAQKNPTAFYLCASTEWGVRNNEQFFGPGTRLTVL.

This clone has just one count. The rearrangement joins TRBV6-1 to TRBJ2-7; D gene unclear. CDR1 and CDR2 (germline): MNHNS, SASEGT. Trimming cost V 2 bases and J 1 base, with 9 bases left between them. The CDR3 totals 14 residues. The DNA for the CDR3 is TGTGCCAGCAGTGAAAACGGCAGATCCTACGAGCAGTACTTC. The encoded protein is CASSENGRSYEQYF.

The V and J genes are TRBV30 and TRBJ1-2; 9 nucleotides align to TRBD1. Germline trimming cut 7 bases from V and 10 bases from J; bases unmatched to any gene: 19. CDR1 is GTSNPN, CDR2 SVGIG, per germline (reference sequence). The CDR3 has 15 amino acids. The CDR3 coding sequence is TGTGCCTCCATCCGCTCTGACAGGGGGGGCCTCTTCTACACCTTC. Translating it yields CASIRSDRGGLFYTF. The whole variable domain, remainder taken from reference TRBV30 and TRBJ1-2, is SQTIHQWPATLVQPVGSPLSLECTVEGTSNPNLYWYRQAAGRGLQLLFYSVGIGQISSEVPQNLSASRPQDRQFILSSKKLLLSDSGFYLCASIRSDRGGLFYTFGSGTRLTVV.

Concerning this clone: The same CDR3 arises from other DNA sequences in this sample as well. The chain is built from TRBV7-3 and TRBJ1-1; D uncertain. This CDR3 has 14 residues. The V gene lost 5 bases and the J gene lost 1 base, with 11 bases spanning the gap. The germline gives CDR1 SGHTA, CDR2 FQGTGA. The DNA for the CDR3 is TGTGCCAGCAGCCTTACCCCAGGGAACACTGAAGCTTTCTTT. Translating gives CASSLTPGNTEAFF. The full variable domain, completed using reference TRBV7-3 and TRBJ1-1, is GAGVSQTPSNKVTEKGKYVELRCDPISGHTALYWYRQSLGQGPEFLIYFQGTGAADDSGLPNDRFFAVRPEGSVSTLKIQRTERGDSAVYLCASSLTPGNTEAFFGQGTRLTVV.

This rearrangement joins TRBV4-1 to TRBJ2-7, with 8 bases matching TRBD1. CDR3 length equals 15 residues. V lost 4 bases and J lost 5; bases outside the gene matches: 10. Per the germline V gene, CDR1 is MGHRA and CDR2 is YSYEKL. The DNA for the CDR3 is TGCGCCAGCAGCCCCACCGGGACAGGACCACACGAGCAGTACTTC. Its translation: CASSPTGTGPHEQYF.